What follows are 2 T cell receptor beta chains derived from one specimen sequenced in a study of T-cell reconstitution after alpha-beta-depleted transplantation in children. TCRbeta library preparation incorporated unique molecular identifiers. TCRdb fed the PCR reads into MiXCR, producing one record per CDR3 protein. The table has 150,000 to 200,000 distinct CDR3 sequences, 6.5% to 7.5% seen once. The source was PBMCs from the stem cell graft donor, collected from the stem cell graft. The receptors derive from a human donor who donated a stem cell graft to a child with Wiskott-Aldrich syndrome.

At least ten counts were recorded for this clonotype. J is TRBJ1-2 and V is TRBV12-3 or TRBV12-4, with TRBD1 as a possible D gene (6 bases). CDR3 length equals 14 residues. Trimming left V 8 bases short and J 1 base short, with 14 bases between. As DNA, the CDR3 is TGTGCCAGCTTCTCGGGACATCTTAACTATGGCTACACCTTC. This gives the protein CASFSGHLNYGYTF.

This clonotype has at least ten counts. This chain joins TRBV12-3 or TRBV12-4 and TRBJ2-7; 8 nucleotides align to TRBD1. The CDR3 is 16 amino acids. The ends lost 3 bases at V and 2 bases at J; junction bases unmatched: 9. This chain's CDR3 is CASSFGTGRTAYEQYF. In DNA, the CDR3 is TGTGCCAGCAGTTTCGGGACAGGACGAACCGCCTACGAGCAGTACTTC.